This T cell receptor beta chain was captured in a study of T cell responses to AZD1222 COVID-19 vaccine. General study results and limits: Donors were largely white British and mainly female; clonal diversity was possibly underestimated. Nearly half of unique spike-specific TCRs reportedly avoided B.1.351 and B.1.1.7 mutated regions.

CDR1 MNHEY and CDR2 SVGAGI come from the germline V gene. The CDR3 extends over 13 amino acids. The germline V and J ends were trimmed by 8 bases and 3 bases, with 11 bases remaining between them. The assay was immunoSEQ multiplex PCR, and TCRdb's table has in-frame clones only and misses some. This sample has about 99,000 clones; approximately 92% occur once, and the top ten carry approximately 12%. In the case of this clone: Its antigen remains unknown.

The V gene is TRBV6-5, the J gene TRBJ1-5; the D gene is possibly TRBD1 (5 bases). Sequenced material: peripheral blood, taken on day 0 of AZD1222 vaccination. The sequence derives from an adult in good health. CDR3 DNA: TGTGCCAGCGTACAGGCGAACAATCAGCCCCAGCATTTT. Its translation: CASVQANNQPQHF.